This T cell receptor (beta chain) was observed in a study of T cells in Graves' hyperthyroidism and ophthalmopathy. The CDR3 runs to 13 residues. Germline-derived CDR1 and CDR2 are DFQATT and SNEGSKA (reference sequence). With 2 bases clipped from V and 5 bases from J, the junction kept 5 bases outside the gene matches. The source material, RNA transcripts, was used to amplify TCR beta CDR3 regions. The HTBI primer set was used in a first-round RT-PCR of the TCR CDR3. Each CDR3 protein gets one entry after TCRdb re-called the multiplex PCR reads with MiXCR. The sample carries 600,000 to 700,000 distinct CDR3 sequences, approximately 14% recorded once. This clonotype was seen ten or more times.

This chain links TRBV20-1 with TRBJ2-7; TRBD1 matches at 8 bases. The sequencing input was blood. The sequence came from a woman in her forties with Graves' ophthalmopathy. The CDR3 region is CSARQGAFDEQYF. DNA for the CDR3: TGCAGTGCTAGACAGGGGGCCTTCGACGAGCAGTACTTC.